Each of the 31 T cell receptor beta chains below was sequenced from the same sample in a study of blood T cell repertoires in COVID-19. TCRdb keeps only in-frame clones here, not all; method: immunoSEQ multiplex PCR. The profile shows 250,000 to 350,000 clones, 85% to 90% of them singletons. The material sequenced was PBMCs or T cells enriched from blood (not recorded which). These TCRs come from a woman aged 45-59 years who had been exposed to COVID-19.

The V call is TRBV27, the J call TRBJ2-7; D gene unclear. In germline, CDR1 is MNHEY, CDR2 SMNVEV (reference sequence). The CDR3 loop spans 13 amino acids. Trimming took off 4 bases at V and 2 bases at J, with 9 bases between the two ends. The CDR3 loop reads CASSSQPTYEQYF. The CDR3 DNA is TGTGCCAGCAGTTCGCAACCTACCTACGAGCAGTACTTC.

J is TRBJ1-2 and V is TRBV7-9; 9 bases are shared with TRBD1. Germline CDR1 and CDR2: SEHNR and FQNEAQ (reference sequence). With V trimmed by 1 base and J by 5 bases, 8 bases remained unmatched. This CDR3 contains 16 residues. The CDR3 DNA reads as TGTGCCAGCAGCTTAGACCGTACAGGGGGCTTATATGGCTACACCTTC. It encodes CASSLDRTGGLYGYTF.

V and J are TRBV2 and TRBJ1-5, with TRBD1 as a possible D gene (5 bases). The CDR3 runs to 13 residues. The germline CDR1 and CDR2 sequences are SNHLY and FYNNEI. Trimming cost V 9 bases and J 3 bases, with 12 bases left between them. The CDR3 is CASGGWANQPQHF. CDR3 sequence (DNA): TGTGCCAGTGGGGGGTGGGCCAATCAGCCCCAGCATTTT.

The chain is built from TRBV18 and TRBJ2-1; 9 bases are shared with TRBD1. The CDR3 is 15 amino acids. The ends lost 0 bases at V and 7 bases at J; junction bases unmatched: 4. The germline V gene has CDR1 KGHSH and CDR2 LQKENI. CDR3 in amino acids: CASSPPGQGYNEQFF. CDR3 in DNA: TGTGCCAGCTCACCACCGGGACAGGGTTATAATGAGCAGTTCTTC. Together with reference TRBV18 and TRBJ2-1, the CDR3 gives the full variable domain: NAGVMQNPRHLVRRRGQEARLRCSPMKGHSHVYWYRQLPEEGLKFMVYLQKENIIDESGMPKERFSAEFPKEGPSILRIQQVVRGDSAAYFCASSPPGQGYNEQFFGPGTRLTVL.

V is TRBV7-9 and J is TRBJ1-2, with TRBD1 as a possible D gene (5 bases). Germline CDR1 SEHNR, CDR2 FQNEAQ (reference sequence). The CDR3 is made up of 16 amino acids. V lost 5 bases and J lost 6, with 22 bases in between. CDR3 residues: CASSHETGGETNGYTF. CDR3 bases: TGTGCCAGCAGCCACGAAACGGGGGGTGAAACTAATGGCTACACCTTC.

The chain links TRBV14 to TRBJ1-6; 7 bases are a match to TRBD1. This CDR3 is 15 amino acids long. Germline V lookup: CDR1 SGHDN, CDR2 FVKESK. The junction had 4 bases not matched to a gene; V was cut back by 1 base and J by 7 bases. As DNA, the CDR3 is TGTGCCAGCAGCCAAGTGGGACAGTGGAATTCACCCCTCCACTTT. Encoded protein: CASSQVGQWNSPLHF.

This chain joins TRBV7-9 and TRBJ1-1, with D perhaps TRBD1 (6 bases). There are 14 residues in the CDR3. CDR1 SEHNR and CDR2 FQNEAQ come from the germline V gene (reference sequence). The V end was cut by 2 bases, the J end by 1 base, with 8 bases between. Here the CDR3 reads CASSLKGQNTEAFF. In nucleotides, the CDR3 is TGTGCCAGCAGCTTAAAGGGACAGAACACTGAAGCTTTCTTT. Variable domain in full (rest from reference TRBV7-9 and TRBJ1-1): DTGVSQNPRHKITKRGQNVTFRCDPISEHNRLYWYRQTLGQGPEFLTYFQNEAQLEKSRLLSDRFSAERPKGSFSTLEIQRTEQGDSAMYLCASSLKGQNTEAFFGQGTRLTVV.

The chain recombines TRBV11-2 with TRBJ1-1; 7 nucleotides line up with TRBD1. CDR1 and CDR2 (germline): SGHAT, FQNNGV. This CDR3 region has 18 residues. V gave up 4 bases and J gave up 0 bases; unmatched junction bases: 14. The CDR3 is CASSSRRDSLTMNTEAFF. The CDR3 DNA reads TGTGCCAGCAGCTCTCGCCGGGACAGCTTAACCATGAACACTGAAGCTTTCTTT.

The chain links TRBV28 to TRBJ1-1; unclear D gene. V shed 3 bases and J shed 5 bases, with 10 bases lying between them. The CDR3 sequence is 13 residues long. Per germline, CDR1 MDHEN and CDR2 SYDVKM. The DNA for the CDR3 is TGTGCCAGCAGTTTGGAGTCGCAGACTGAAGCTTTCTTT. This gives the protein CASSLESQTEAFF. The whole variable domain, filled in from reference TRBV28 and TRBJ1-1, reads DVKVTQSSRYLVKRTGEKVFLECVQDMDHENMFWYRQDPGLGLRLIYFSYDVKMKEKGDIPEGYSVSREKKERFSLILESASTNQTSMYLCASSLESQTEAFFGQGTRLTVV.

V and J are TRBV28 and TRBJ2-1; TRBD2 agrees at 10 bases. This CDR3 contains 15 residues. Looked up from germline, CDR1 is MDHEN and CDR2 is SYDVKM. V shed 7 bases and J 6 bases; nucleotides not matched to a gene: 9. CDR3 amino acids: CASTTSGGAVNEQFF. CDR3 nucleotides: TGTGCCAGCACGACGAGCGGGGGGGCTGTCAATGAGCAGTTCTTC.

The V gene is TRBV6-4, the J gene TRBJ2-2; D possibly corresponds to TRBD2 (6 bases). The CDR3 sequence is 17 residues long. Germline V gene lookup returns CDR1 MRHNA and CDR2 SNTAGT. The ends were cut back, 2 bases at V and 3 bases at J, with 16 bases in the middle. CDR3 amino acids: CASSDPGGAGDTGELFF. CDR3 sequence (DNA): TGTGCCAGCAGTGACCCTGGCGGGGCTGGCGACACCGGGGAGCTGTTTTTT.

This chain connects TRBV28 to TRBJ1-6; D is ambiguous. The V end lost 6 bases, the J end lost 6 bases, and 9 bases lay between the germline ends. The germline V gene encodes CDR1 MDHEN and CDR2 SYDVKM. This CDR3 is 13 amino acids long. The CDR3 here is CASSLVPNSPLHF. The CDR3 DNA sequence: TGTGCCAGCAGCCTAGTCCCTAATTCACCCCTCCACTTT.

This chain links TRBV15 with TRBJ1-4; 11 positions match TRBD1. The CDR3 consists of 16 residues. J lost 8 bases, V lost 7 bases, and 12 bases had no gene match. Germline-derived CDR1 and CDR2 are LNHNV and YYDKDF (reference sequence). CDR3 nucleotides: TGTGCCACCAAACAGGGGACAGGGGGATCTGGGGAAAAACTGTTTTTT. Its translation: CATKQGTGGSGEKLFF.

With regard to this clone: Other DNA sequences within the sample encode an identical CDR3. V is TRBV27 and J is TRBJ1-6; 9 bases agree with TRBD1. CDR1 and CDR2 (germline): MNHEY, SMNVEV (reference sequence). The CDR3 loop spans 16 amino acids. Germline trimming cut 2 bases from V and 5 bases from J; bases unmatched to any gene: 4. Written as DNA, the CDR3 is TGTGCCAGCAGTTTAAAAGGACAGGGGAATAATTCACCCCTCCACTTT. Amino acids: CASSLKGQGNNSPLHF.

The chain has TRBV2 and TRBJ1-2, with D possibly being TRBD1 (5 bases). Germline lookup yields CDR1 SNHLY and CDR2 FYNNEI. Trimming left V 5 bases short and J 0 bases short, with 10 bases between. This CDR3 region has 14 residues. The CDR3 spells CASSQGGSNYGYTF. CDR3 coding DNA: TGTGCCAGCAGTCAGGGAGGATCTAACTATGGCTACACCTTC.

The chain links TRBV7-9 to TRBJ1-5, with 10 bases that match TRBD1. Trimming took 4 bases from V and 3 from J; bases not matched to a gene: 6. The CDR3 runs to 16 residues. The germline CDR1 and CDR2 sequences are SEHNR and FQNEAQ (reference sequence). The CDR3 spells CASSSGQGEYNQPQHF. The DNA of the CDR3 is TGTGCCAGCAGCTCAGGACAGGGGGAATACAATCAGCCCCAGCATTTT.

This chain links TRBV4-2 with TRBJ2-5; D might be TRBD2 (5 bases). With 5 bases removed from V and 5 bases from J, the gap between germline ends came to 18 bases. Germline values: CDR1 LGHNA, CDR2 YNFKEQ. The CDR3 consists of 15 residues. The CDR3 coding sequence is TGTGCCAGCAGCACTAGGGCGGGTGTAGTGGAGACCCAGTACTTC. It encodes CASSTRAGVVETQYF.

V usage is TRBV9 and J usage is TRBJ2-4, with D possibly TRBD1 on 5 matching bases. Germline V gene data show CDR1 as SGDLS and CDR2 as YYNGEE. The CDR3 totals 16 residues. V was cut by 0 bases and J by 0 bases, with 10 bases left in between. The CDR3, as DNA: TGTGCCAGCAGCGTAGGACAGAAGATAGCCAAAAACATTCAGTACTTC. It encodes CASSVGQKIAKNIQYF. The full variable domain, its missing parts supplied by reference TRBV9 and TRBJ2-4, is DSGVTQTPKHLITATGQRVTLRCSPRSGDLSVYWYQQSLDQGLQFLIQYYNGEERAKGNILERFSAQQFPDLHSELNLSSLELGDSALYFCASSVGQKIAKNIQYFGAGTRLSVL.

The chain has TRBV7-2 and TRBJ2-3; D is uncertain. Trimming removed 2 bases at V and 4 bases at J, with 7 bases between. This CDR3 region has 13 residues. Germline V gene sequence: CDR1 SGHTA, CDR2 FQGNSA. This chain's CDR3 is CASSLFSPDTQYF. As DNA, the CDR3 is TGTGCCAGCAGCTTATTCTCCCCAGATACGCAGTATTTT.

This chain uses TRBV7-8 with TRBJ2-1; TRBD1 matches 7 bases. V gave up 5 bases and J gave up 6 bases; unmatched junction bases: 4. Germline lookup yields CDR1 SGHVS and CDR2 FQNEAQ. The CDR3 loop spans 13 amino acids. CDR3 in amino acids: CASSRDRVNEQFF. The CDR3, as DNA: TGTGCCAGCAGCCGTGACAGGGTCAATGAGCAGTTCTTC.

The V gene is TRBV19, the J gene TRBJ1-5; TRBD1 might be the D (5 bases). CDR1 is LNHDA, CDR2 SQIVND, per germline (reference sequence). The CDR3 is made up of 15 amino acids. V was shortened by 9 bases and J by 0 bases, with 15 bases between the two germline ends. The CDR3 region is CASLVGRGSNQPQHF. CDR3 in DNA: TGTGCCAGCCTAGTGGGGAGGGGTAGCAATCAGCCCCAGCATTTT.

For the CDR3, the DNA is TGTGCCAGCAGTGAACTTAGCTCTTCTGGCTACACCTTC. It encodes CASSELSSSGYTF. The V and J genes are TRBV6-1 and TRBJ1-2; D remains ambiguous. Germline loops: CDR1 MNHNS, CDR2 SASEGT. Trimming left V 2 bases short and J 7 bases short, with 11 bases between. The CDR3 spans 13 residues.

V and J are TRBV7-9 and TRBJ1-6; TRBD1 matches 7 bases. Losses at the gene ends were 1 base for V and 7 bases for J; bases not matched to a gene: 7. Germline assignment: CDR1 SEHNR and CDR2 FQNEAQ (reference sequence). The CDR3 consists of 16 residues. This CDR3 is CASSLVQPGGNSPLHF. The DNA for the CDR3 is TGTGCCAGCAGCTTAGTGCAGCCAGGGGGAAATTCACCCCTCCACTTT. Combining the CDR3 with reference TRBV7-9 and TRBJ1-6 gives the whole variable domain DTGVSQNPRHKITKRGQNVTFRCDPISEHNRLYWYRQTLGQGPEFLTYFQNEAQLEKSRLLSDRFSAERPKGSFSTLEIQRTEQGDSAMYLCASSLVQPGGNSPLHFGNGTRLTVT.

V usage is TRBV19 and J usage is TRBJ2-5, with 9 nucleotides matching TRBD2. CDR1 and CDR2 from the germline V gene are LNHDA and SQIVND (reference sequence). J gave up 6 bases and V 7 bases, and 9 bases lay outside the gene matches. The CDR3 covers 14 residues. The CDR3 spells CASTAGGDLKTQYF. DNA for the CDR3: TGTGCCAGTACGGCGGGGGGGGATCTGAAGACCCAGTACTTC. The variable domain in full, with the rest retrieved from reference TRBV19 and TRBJ2-5, is DGGITQSPKYLFRKEGQNVTLSCEQNLNHDAMYWYRQDPGQGLRLIYYSQIVNDFQKGDIAEGYSVSREKKESFPLTVTSAQKNPTAFYLCASTAGGDLKTQYFGPGTRLLVL.

V gene TRBV5-4 combines with J gene TRBJ2-7; TRBD1 agrees at 7 bases. This CDR3 comprises 15 residues. Unmatched junction bases numbered 3, after V lost 0 bases and J lost 0 bases. CDR1 is SGHNT and CDR2 is YYREEE in the germline V gene (reference sequence). The CDR3 DNA is TGTGCCAGCAGCTTGGAAGGGGGCGCCTCCTACGAGCAGTACTTC. This gives the protein CASSLEGGASYEQYF.

The chain is built from TRBV24-1 and TRBJ2-2, with 7 bases that match TRBD1. The CDR3 consists of 14 residues. V shed 7 bases, J shed 3 bases, and the junction held 4 bases outside the gene matches. Germline V lookup: CDR1 KGHDR, CDR2 SFDVKD. This CDR3 is CATRQTGDTGELFF. The CDR3 DNA reads as TGTGCCACCAGGCAAACAGGGGACACCGGGGAGCTGTTTTTT.

The chain combines TRBV30 with TRBJ1-6; D possibly corresponds to TRBD1 (5 bases). With 0 bases removed from V and 6 bases from J, the gap between germline ends came to 12 bases. Germline assignment: CDR1 GTSNPN and CDR2 SVGIG (reference sequence). The CDR3 runs 15 residues. CDR3 nucleotide sequence: TGTGCCTGGAGTGTGGCAGGGCCCGGTAATTCACCCCTCCACTTT. Its protein is CAWSVAGPGNSPLHF.

The J gene is TRBJ1-1, the V gene TRBV5-6; D is unresolved. Looked up from germline, CDR1 is SGHDT and CDR2 is YYEEEE. Trimming left V 2 bases short and J 5 bases short, with 13 bases between. The CDR3 has 14 amino acids. CDR3 in amino acids: CASSFFGVGTEAFF. The CDR3 nucleotides read TGTGCCAGCAGCTTCTTCGGGGTTGGGACTGAAGCTTTCTTT.

The gene calls are TRBV27 and TRBJ2-7; 9 positions agree with TRBD1. V trimming: 4 bases; J trimming: 2 bases; junction bases outside the gene matches: 6. The CDR3 is made up of 15 amino acids. The germline V gene encodes CDR1 MNHEY and CDR2 SMNVEV (reference sequence). This CDR3 is CASSSPGQGPYEQYF. The CDR3 DNA is TGTGCCAGCAGTTCGCCGGGACAGGGACCCTACGAGCAGTACTTC.

The chain combines TRBV11-3 with TRBJ2-7; D possibly corresponds to TRBD2 (6 bases). V lost 1 base to trimming and J lost 5 bases, with 9 bases between them. Germline lookup yields CDR1 SGHNT and CDR2 YENEEA. This CDR3 has 13 residues. CDR3 protein: CASSLGGINEQYF. CDR3 DNA: TGTGCCAGCAGCTTAGGCGGGATCAACGAGCAGTACTTC. The full variable domain, completed using reference TRBV11-3 and TRBJ2-7, is EAGVVQSPRYKIIEKKQPVAFWCNPISGHNTLYWYLQNLGQGPELLIRYENEEAVDDSQLPKDRFSAERLKGVDSTLKIQPAELGDSAVYLCASSLGGINEQYFGPGTRLTVT.

The chain uses TRBV3-1 (or the pseudogene TRBV3-2) and TRBJ1-5; the D is unclear. The V gene's germline CDR1 is LGHDT and CDR2 YNNKEL (reference sequence). V was clipped by 3 bases and J by 7 bases, with 13 bases between them. This CDR3 spans 14 amino acids. CDR3 DNA sequence: TGTGCCAGCAGCCAGGAGGCTACCGGACAGCCCCAGCATTTT. It encodes CASSQEATGQPQHF.